This T cell receptor (beta chain) was retrieved from a study of shared clonotypes between healthy human individuals. Germline CDR1 and CDR2: SGHDN and FVKESK. The V and J ends lost 1 base and 0 bases respectively, with 18 bases between them. The CDR3 totals 18 residues. A word on this clone: The antigen remains unidentified.

Overall study findings and caveats: Sorted-subset samples were not fully sequenced, rarefaction indicated. The authors sampled blood alone, and tissue repertoires likely differ.

Only in-frame clones appear in the TCRdb table, and some are missing; sequencing was by immunoSEQ multiplex PCR. The sample lists some 690,000 clones, less than 95% occurring once. Sequencing was performed on memory CD8+ T cells from PBMCs. Subset denoted: CD45RO+ cells pooled with CCR7-negative TemRA cells. The chain is built from TRBV14 and TRBJ1-2; D gene unclear. This sequence was found in a young man in good health. Some clones in this sample may be carry-over from other donors' samples. The CDR3, as DNA: TGTGCCAGCAGCCAAGTTGGATCCCTTGCTACAGCTAACTATGGCTACACCTTC. Translated, it gives CASSQVGSLATANYGYTF.